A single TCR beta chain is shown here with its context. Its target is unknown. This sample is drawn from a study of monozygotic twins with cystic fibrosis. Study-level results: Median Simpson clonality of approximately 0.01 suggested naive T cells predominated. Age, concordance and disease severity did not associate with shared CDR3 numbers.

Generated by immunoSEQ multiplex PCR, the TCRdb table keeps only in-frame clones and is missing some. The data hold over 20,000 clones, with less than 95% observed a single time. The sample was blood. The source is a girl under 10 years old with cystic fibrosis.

In DNA form, the CDR3 reads TGCGCCAGCAGCTTGGGGCAAGGGGCCGGGGAGACCCAGTACTTC. Translating gives CASSLGQGAGETQYF. The rearrangement links TRBV5-1 to TRBJ2-5, with D tentatively TRBD1 (5 bases). The CDR3 has 15 residues. V lost 0 bases and J lost 5, with 14 bases in between. From germline, CDR1 is SGHRS and CDR2 YFSETQ.